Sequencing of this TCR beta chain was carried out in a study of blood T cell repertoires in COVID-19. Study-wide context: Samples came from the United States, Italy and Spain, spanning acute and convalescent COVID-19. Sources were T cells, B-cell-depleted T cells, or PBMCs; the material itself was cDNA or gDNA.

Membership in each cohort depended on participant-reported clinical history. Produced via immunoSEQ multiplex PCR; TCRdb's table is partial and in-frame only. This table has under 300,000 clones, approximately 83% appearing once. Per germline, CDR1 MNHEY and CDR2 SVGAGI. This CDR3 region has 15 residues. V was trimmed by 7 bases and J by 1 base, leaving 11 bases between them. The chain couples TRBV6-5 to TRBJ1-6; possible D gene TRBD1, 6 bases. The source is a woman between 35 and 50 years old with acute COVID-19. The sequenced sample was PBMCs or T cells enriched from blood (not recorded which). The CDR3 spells CASKNDRSYNSPLHF. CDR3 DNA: TGTGCCAGCAAGAATGACAGGTCCTATAATTCACCCCTCCACTTT.